This T cell receptor beta chain was retrieved from a study of blood T cell repertoires in COVID-19. Study-wide background: The cDNA or gDNA used as material had been derived from T cells, B-cell-depleted T cells, or PBMCs.

Methods used by the authors: Scientists estimated how many nucleated cells there were by amplifying reference gene primers. The assay was immunoSEQ multiplex PCR, and TCRdb's table has in-frame clones only and misses some. V and J calls and clone size come straight from that table; D and trimming were deduced from the DNA. The repertoire includes around 150,000 clones, more than 80% of them detected once, and approximately 9.5% sits in the top ten. Germline V gives CDR1 SGHTA, CDR2 FQGTGA. Trimming removed 1 base from V and 4 bases from J; junction bases left unmatched: 5. CDR3 length: 15 amino acids.

Sequencing used peripheral blood. This sequence joins TRBV7-3 and TRBJ1-2; 8 nucleotides align to TRBD1. The sequence derives from an elderly woman in a cohort sampled during active or convalescent COVID-19. As DNA, the CDR3 is TGTGCCAGCAGCTTAATGGCGGACAGGGTCTATGGCTACACCTTC. Translation gives CASSLMADRVYGYTF.